This T cell receptor (beta chain) was captured in a study of shared T cell receptors in the human thymus. The table came from immunoSEQ multiplex PCR; TCRdb's copy has only in-frame clones and leaves some out. Of around 730,000 clones detected, roughly 85% appear once; the ten largest clones hold around 0.01%. The CDR3 contains 16 residues. The germline V gene has CDR1 WSHSY and CDR2 SAAADI. V lost 3 bases and J lost 2, with 17 bases in between. The sample was also linked to a second study, of human thymus T cells. That report adds: Donation was from healthy Finnish infants who were having corrective surgery that addressed congenital heart defects. There appeared to be biased usage of V and J genes in thymic and blood repertoires. Unrelated individuals reportedly shared highly overlapping thymic TCR repertoires.

The V and J genes are TRBV10-2 and TRBJ2-7; tentatively, D is TRBD1 (5 bases). This sequence was found in a girl less than two years old with a congenital heart defect. Sequences were obtained from thymocytes. The CDR3 DNA is TGCGCCAGCAGTGATCCCAGGATCAGGGTTCCCTACGAGCAGTACTTC. Encoded protein: CASSDPRIRVPYEQYF.